The 23 T cell receptor beta chains below were found in one sample sequenced in a study of blood T cell repertoires in COVID-19. TCRdb keeps only in-frame clones here, not all; method: immunoSEQ multiplex PCR. The sample includes 100,000 or so clones, roughly nine tenths of them seen just once. The sequenced material came from peripheral blood. These receptors were collected from a man aged 45-65 years with acute or convalescent COVID-19.

The chain has TRBV5-6 and TRBJ2-7; possibly TRBD2 for D (7 bases). Germline CDR1 SGHDT, CDR2 YYEEEE. V was cut by 3 bases and J by 2 bases, with 15 bases left in between. This CDR3 comprises 15 residues. Here the CDR3 reads CASSWRGGIPYEQYF. As DNA, the CDR3 is TGTGCCAGCAGCTGGAGGGGGGGGATCCCCTACGAGCAGTACTTC.

This clone is a singleton in its sample. This rearrangement joins TRBV27 to TRBJ2-3; 7 positions agree with TRBD1. This CDR3 region has 16 residues. Germline trimming cut 2 bases from V and 0 bases from J; bases unmatched to any gene: 5. Germline CDR1 is MNHEY and CDR2 is SMNVEV (reference sequence). The CDR3 bases are TGTGCCAGCAGTTTACACAGGGGCCCTAGCACAGATACGCAGTATTTT. It encodes CASSLHRGPSTDTQYF.

This clone was seen just once. CDR3 residues: CASSYPVVAGEQYF. The CDR3 region has the DNA TGTGCCAGCAGCTACCCGGTGGTAGCGGGGGAACAGTACTTC. V usage is TRBV7-9 and J usage is TRBJ2-7; 9 nucleotides line up with TRBD2. Trimming at V came to 4 bases and at J to 10 bases, leaving 11 bases not matched to a gene. This CDR3 is 14 amino acids long. Germline values: CDR1 SEHNR, CDR2 FQNEAQ (reference sequence).

The chain uses TRBV7-2 and TRBJ1-4; 9 bases are a match to TRBD1. V was pared by 5 bases and J by 8 bases, with 12 bases of the junction left unmatched. Germline values: CDR1 SGHTA, CDR2 FQGNSA. The length of the CDR3 is 16 residues. The CDR3 region has the DNA TGTGCCAGCAGCACCCAAACCGGGACAGGGAACGAAAAACTGTTTTTT. Amino acid sequence: CASSTQTGTGNEKLFF.

This sequence joins TRBV7-2 and TRBJ2-5; D possibly corresponds to TRBD2 (7 bases). The CDR3 contains 17 residues. The V end was cut by 0 bases, the J end by 7 bases, with 21 bases between. Germline V gives CDR1 SGHTA, CDR2 FQGNSA. The CDR3 loop reads CASSLAIGGGAGGTQYF. In DNA, the CDR3 is TGTGCCAGCAGCTTAGCGATAGGCGGGGGCGCCGGGGGGACCCAGTACTTC. The whole variable domain, filled in from reference TRBV7-2 and TRBJ2-5, reads GAGVSQSPSNKVTEKGKDVELRCDPISGHTALYWYRQSLGQGLEFLIYFQGNSAPDKSGLPSDRFSAERTGGSVSTLTIQRTQQEDSAVYLCASSLAIGGGAGGTQYFGPGTRLLVL.

The CDR3 is CASLRQGLRGANVLTF. CDR3 DNA: TGTGCCAGCCTACGCCAGGGGTTGAGGGGGGCCAACGTCCTGACTTTC. The chain combines TRBV7-9 with TRBJ2-6; weak D call: TRBD1 (6 bases). The V and J ends lost 8 bases and 4 bases respectively, with 18 bases between them. This CDR3 is built from 16 residues. In germline, CDR1 is SEHNR, CDR2 FQNEAQ (reference sequence).

The chain employs TRBV5-8 and TRBJ1-1; 8 positions match TRBD1. Trimming removed 5 bases from V and 2 bases from J; junction bases left unmatched: 5. The CDR3 consists of 14 residues. Germline assignment: CDR1 SGHTS and CDR2 YDEGEE. The CDR3 reads CASRPDRENTEAFF. CDR3 DNA: TGTGCCAGCAGGCCGGACAGGGAAAACACTGAAGCTTTCTTT. The variable domain in full, completed from reference TRBV5-8 and TRBJ1-1, reads EAGVTQSPTHLIKTRGQQATLRCSPISGHTSVYWYQQALGLGLQFLLWYDEGEERNRGNFPPRFSGRQFPNYSSELNVNALELEDSALYLCASRPDRENTEAFFGQGTRLTVV.

The chain links TRBV12-5 to TRBJ1-2, with 8 bases aligning to TRBD1. This CDR3 has 13 amino acids. The junction had 6 bases not matched to a gene; V was cut back by 5 bases and J by 7 bases. CDR1 LGHNT and CDR2 FRNRAP come from the germline V gene. The CDR3 loop is CASGRTGRGGYTF. The CDR3, as DNA: TGTGCTAGTGGTCGGACAGGGAGGGGTGGCTACACCTTC. Full variable domain (rest looked up from reference TRBV12-5 and TRBJ1-2): DARVTQTPRHKVTEMGQEVTMRCQPILGHNTVFWYRQTMMQGLELLAYFRNRAPLDDSGMPKDRFSAEMPDATLATLKIQPSEPRDSAVYFCASGRTGRGGYTFGSGTRLTVV.

As regards this clone: Mismatch with germline at one junction end may stem from a read error. This chain uses TRBV28 with TRBJ2-7; 7 nucleotides match TRBD2. This CDR3 region has 16 residues. Germline V lookup: CDR1 MDHEN, CDR2 SYDVKM. The CDR3 DNA reads as TGTGCCAGCAGTTTGGGAGTCGGGGGGTCCTCCCACGAGCAGTACTTC. Translation gives CASSLGVGGSSHEQYF.

The chain combines TRBV5-1 with TRBJ2-3, with D possibly matching TRBD2 (5 bases). This CDR3 is 15 amino acids long. Looked up from germline, CDR1 is SGHRS and CDR2 is YFSETQ. The V end lost 1 base, the J end lost 2 bases, and 11 bases lay between the germline ends. CDR3 residues: CASSLSGVYTDTQYF. For the CDR3, the DNA is TGCGCCAGCAGCTTGTCCGGGGTCTACACAGATACGCAGTATTTT.

The gene calls are TRBV6-5 and TRBJ2-3, with no clear D. Germline V CDR1 and CDR2: MNHEY, SVGAGI. Trimming shortened V by 6 bases and J by 1 base, and 11 bases separated the two germline ends. The CDR3 extends over 14 amino acids. The CDR3 DNA reads TGTGCCAGCAGACTATCGATACGCACAGATACGCAGTATTTT. Protein product: CASRLSIRTDTQYF.

The chain employs TRBV5-1 and TRBJ1-1; D perhaps matches TRBD1 (5 bases). V was trimmed by 4 bases and J by 5 bases, leaving 12 bases between them. The germline gives CDR1 SGHRS, CDR2 YFSETQ. The CDR3 consists of 13 residues. The CDR3 DNA reads TGCGCCAGCAGCGGGCAGGGCAGAACTGAAGCTTTCTTT. Encoded protein: CASSGQGRTEAFF.

The chain uses TRBV10-3 and TRBJ2-3; 7 nucleotides agree with TRBD2. CDR3 size: 14 residues. J gave up 2 bases and V 6 bases, and 5 bases lay outside the gene matches. Germline CDR1 is ENHRY and CDR2 is SYGVKD. Here the CDR3 DNA reads TGTGCCATCAGACTAAGCGGGAACACAGATACGCAGTATTTT. This encodes CAIRLSGNTDTQYF.

The chain uses TRBV2 and TRBJ2-7, with TRBD1 identical over 8 bases. The CDR3 has 14 residues. V was clipped by 6 bases and J by 0 bases; unmatched bases: 4. CDR1 and CDR2 from the germline V gene are SNHLY and FYNNEI. The CDR3 is CASRRQGHSYEQYF. CDR3 nucleotide sequence: TGTGCCAGCAGAAGACAGGGGCACTCCTACGAGCAGTACTTC.

CDR3 region: CASSPFDLLAGDYNSPLHF. In nucleotides, the CDR3 is TGTGCCAGCTCACCATTTGACCTACTGGCAGGGGACTATAATTCACCCCTCCACTTT. The chain joins TRBV18 to TRBJ1-6; D may be TRBD1 (6 bases). The CDR3 has 19 amino acids. V was cut by 2 bases and J by 3 bases, with 20 bases left in between. The germline V gene has CDR1 KGHSH and CDR2 LQKENI.

The chain employs TRBV5-5 and TRBJ1-2; D gene ambiguous. Germline V lookup: CDR1 SGHKS, CDR2 YYEKEE (reference sequence). This CDR3 has 15 residues. With 3 bases removed from V and 6 bases from J, the gap between germline ends came to 18 bases. CDR3 nucleotides: TGTGCCAGCAGCTCCACCGAGGCGCCCTACGATGGCTACACCTTC. It is translated as CASSSTEAPYDGYTF.

CDR3 sequence (DNA): TGTGCCAGCAGCCCCGGGACTAACAATTACAATGAGCAGTTCTTC. This gives the protein CASSPGTNNYNEQFF. This chain joins TRBV7-9 and TRBJ2-1; TRBD2 matches 7 bases. V dropped 5 bases and J dropped 4; count of bases not matched to a gene: 8. Germline V CDR1 and CDR2: SEHNR, FQNEAQ (reference sequence). CDR3 length equals 15 residues.

V is TRBV2 and J is TRBJ1-2; D remains ambiguous. Trimming shortened V by 3 bases and J by 6 bases, and 8 bases separated the two germline ends. The CDR3 totals 12 residues. Per the germline V gene, CDR1 is SNHLY and CDR2 is FYNNEI. CDR3 bases: TGTGCCAGCAGTGAGCAGGCCCATGGCTACACCTTC. Protein product: CASSEQAHGYTF.

The chain uses TRBV9 and TRBJ2-2, with 9 bases lining up with TRBD2. The CDR3 totals 14 residues. Trimming removed 4 bases from V and 9 bases from J; junction bases left unmatched: 7. Germline-derived CDR1 and CDR2 are SGDLS and YYNGEE. The CDR3 here is CASSTDSGGRELFF. The CDR3 nucleotides are TGTGCCAGCAGCACTGATAGCGGGGGCCGGGAGCTGTTTTTT. Full variable domain (missing parts from reference TRBV9 and TRBJ2-2): DSGVTQTPKHLITATGQRVTLRCSPRSGDLSVYWYQQSLDQGLQFLIQYYNGEERAKGNILERFSAQQFPDLHSELNLSSLELGDSALYFCASSTDSGGRELFFGEGSRLTVL.

The CDR3 protein is CATSDQHRDNNEQFF. CDR3 nucleotide sequence: TGTGCCACCAGTGATCAACACAGGGATAACAATGAGCAGTTCTTC. V is TRBV24-1 and J is TRBJ2-1, with D possibly matching TRBD1 (6 bases). The germline V gene has CDR1 KGHDR and CDR2 SFDVKD. The CDR3 is made up of 15 amino acids. V was trimmed by 3 bases and J by 5 bases, leaving 13 bases between them.

The rearrangement uses TRBV2 and TRBJ2-6, with TRBD2 matching 11 bases. Germline V CDR1 and CDR2: SNHLY, FYNNEI. Trimming took 6 bases from V and 0 from J; bases not matched to a gene: 7. The CDR3 is made up of 18 amino acids. CDR3 protein: CASRFTSGGISGANVLTF. The CDR3 region has the DNA TGTGCCAGCAGATTCACTAGCGGGGGAATCTCTGGGGCCAACGTCCTGACTTTC. The full variable domain, its missing parts supplied by reference TRBV2 and TRBJ2-6, is EPEVTQTPSHQVTQMGQEVILRCVPISNHLYFYWYRQILGQKVEFLVSFYNNEISEKSEIFDDQFSVERPDGSNFTLKIRSTKLEDSAMYFCASRFTSGGISGANVLTFGAGSRLTVL.

The V call is TRBV19, the J call TRBJ1-6; D not certain. CDR3 length: 13 amino acids. V lost 5 bases and J lost 4, with 6 bases in between. CDR1 is LNHDA and CDR2 is SQIVND in the germline V gene (reference sequence). CDR3 amino acids: CASSAIYNSPLHF. The CDR3 nucleotides read TGTGCCAGTAGTGCGATATATAATTCACCCCTCCACTTT.

The chain uses TRBV29-1 and TRBJ2-3, with TRBD2 matching 8 bases. Germline CDR1 is SQVTM and CDR2 is ANQGSEA. The V gene end was trimmed by 4 bases and the J gene end by 1 base; junction bases not matched to a gene: 7. There are 15 residues in the CDR3. DNA of the CDR3: TGCAGCGTTGGAGGAGCGGGGGCCCGCACAGATACGCAGTATTTT. This encodes CSVGGAGARTDTQYF.